This T cell receptor (beta chain) derives from a study of blood T cell repertoires in COVID-19. For the study at large: Specimens from acute and convalescent COVID-19 originated in the United States, Italy and Spain. Sources were T cells, B-cell-depleted T cells, or PBMCs; the material itself was cDNA or gDNA.

Under the authors' procedure: Counts of nucleated cells, estimated from reference gene primer amplification, were obtained. The protocol was immunoSEQ multiplex PCR, while the TCRdb copy is restricted to in-frame clones and leaves out a portion. For V, J and clone size, that table is used; D and trimming come from the DNA. The table records around 300,000 clones, less than 90% of them present only once. Specimen: peripheral blood. This TCR was sampled from a human donor in a cohort sampled during active COVID-19.

CDR3 nucleotide sequence: TGTGCCAGCAGCTTGCTCGGGGTTGGGGGTTTCGGGGGCACTGAAGCTTTCTTT. Its protein is CASSLLGVGGFGGTEAFF. The chain recombines TRBV5-6 with TRBJ1-1, with D maybe TRBD1 (5 bases). Germline values: CDR1 SGHDT, CDR2 YYEEEE. Trimming removed 1 base from V and 4 bases from J, with 23 bases in between. The CDR3 runs to 18 residues.